One sample yielded the 20 T cell receptor beta chains listed below, sequenced in a study of CD8 T cells in Susac syndrome. cDNA came from roughly 0.53 to 1 ug RNA primed by random hexamers. Each CDR3 protein gets one entry after TCRdb re-called the immunoSEQ multiplex PCR reads with MiXCR. This table has 100,000 to 150,000 distinct CDR3 sequences, under 96% appearing once. Sequencing was done on a sample of CD4+ T cells from PBMCs. Receptors were obtained from a human donor with Susac syndrome.

This clonotype is a singleton in its sample. This chain links TRBV12-3 or TRBV12-4 with TRBJ2-1; 7 positions match TRBD1. The CDR3 length is 15 residues. V was pared by 5 bases and J by 3 bases, with 7 bases of the junction left unmatched. As DNA, the CDR3 is TGTGCCAGCAGTCCCCCCCGGGACAGCTACAATGAGCAGTTCTTC. Translating it yields CASSPPRDSYNEQFF.

CDR3 protein: CASSQEKGVEQYF. As DNA, the CDR3 is TGCGCCAGCAGCCAAGAAAAAGGGGTCGAGCAGTACTTC. The rearrangement uses TRBV4-3 and TRBJ2-7, with D perhaps TRBD1 (5 bases). This CDR3 contains 13 residues. Germline values: CDR1 LGHNA, CDR2 YSLEER. Trimming took off 0 bases at V and 6 bases at J, with 9 bases between the two ends.

The chain recombines TRBV7-9 with TRBJ1-1, with 8 positions matching TRBD1. V was pared by 3 bases and J by 3 bases, with 6 bases of the junction left unmatched. Germline CDR1 is SEHNR and CDR2 is FQNEAQ (reference sequence). The CDR3 runs to 15 residues. As DNA, the CDR3 is TGTGCCAGCAGCTTCGAGGACAGGGCTGACACTGAAGCTTTCTTT. Translating it yields CASSFEDRADTEAFF.

The CDR3 reads CASSQGAGSYEQYF. The CDR3 region has the DNA TGTGCCAGCAGCCAAGGGGCCGGATCCTACGAGCAGTACTTC. This sequence joins TRBV14 and TRBJ2-7, with unresolved D. This CDR3 is 14 amino acids long. Germline CDR1 and CDR2: SGHDN and FVKESK. V lost 1 base and J 1 base, leaving 8 bases between the germline ends.

The chain has TRBV12-3 or TRBV12-4 and TRBJ1-1, with TRBD1 matching 7 bases. The CDR3 totals 12 residues. The junction had 10 bases not matched to a gene; V was cut back by 7 bases and J by 11 bases. The CDR3 sequence: CASTIKGAWAFF. The CDR3 DNA follows: TGTGCCAGCACTATCAAGGGGGCGTGGGCTTTCTTT.

The chain joins TRBV29-1 to TRBJ2-5; possible D gene TRBD2, 5 bases. Germline V gives CDR1 SQVTM, CDR2 ANQGSEA. This CDR3 region has 12 residues. The V end was cut by 4 bases, the J end by 3 bases, with 9 bases between. As DNA, the CDR3 is TGCAGCGTTGCCGGGATGGAAGAGACCCAGTACTTC. Residues: CSVAGMEETQYF.

The V gene is TRBV9, the J gene TRBJ2-5; D may correspond to TRBD1 or TRBD2 (5 bases each). The germline V gene encodes CDR1 SGDLS and CDR2 YYNGEE. Trimming cost V 0 bases and J 2 bases, with 5 bases left between them. The CDR3 has 13 residues. This chain's CDR3 is CASSVGGQETQYF. The CDR3 DNA is TGTGCCAGCAGCGTAGGGGGGCAAGAGACCCAGTACTTC.

The chain is built from TRBV11-2 and TRBJ2-1; TRBD2 matches at 9 bases. This CDR3 is built from 16 residues. Germline trimming cut 5 bases from V and 7 bases from J; bases unmatched to any gene: 12. In germline, CDR1 is SGHAT, CDR2 FQNNGV. Here the CDR3 DNA reads TGTGCCAGCAGCACCGTAGCGGGAGCCCCGGGGAATGAGCAGTTCTTC. This encodes CASSTVAGAPGNEQFF.

This clonotype was found once. The V gene is TRBV7-2, the J gene TRBJ2-1, with TRBD2 matching 8 bases. Trimming cost V 1 base and J 4 bases; bases outside gene matches: 6. The germline gives CDR1 SGHTA, CDR2 FQGNSA. The CDR3 length is 16 residues. The CDR3 bases are TGTGCCAGCAGCTTAGGCCAGCGGGAGAGGTACAATGAGCAGTTCTTC. Translation: CASSLGQRERYNEQFF.

About this clonotype itself: The germline gene is not matched at one end of the junction; a read error may be the cause. The rearrangement uses TRBV7-2 and TRBJ2-1; D ambiguous. The CDR3 is 11 amino acids. CDR1 and CDR2 from the germline V gene are SGHTA and FQGNSA. The CDR3 is CASSSHNEQFF. The CDR3 DNA reads as TGTGCCAGCAGCTCCCACAATGAGCAGTTCTTC.

V usage is TRBV29-1 and J usage is TRBJ1-1; 9 nucleotides agree with TRBD1. The germline CDR1 and CDR2 sequences are SQVTM and ANQGSEA. The CDR3 spans 13 residues. V was clipped by 6 bases and J by 10 bases; unmatched bases: 12. The CDR3 is CSVSTGQGIGAFF. The DNA for the CDR3 is TGCAGCGTCTCGACGGGACAGGGTATTGGAGCTTTCTTT.

The genes are TRBV29-1 and TRBJ1-1; 7 bases line up with TRBD1. Germline V gene lookup returns CDR1 SQVTM and CDR2 ANQGSEA. The CDR3 runs to 15 residues. V dropped 7 bases and J dropped 2; count of bases not matched to a gene: 13. The CDR3, as DNA: TGCAGCGGTACTCTGGACAGGCCAGGAAACACTGAAGCTTTCTTT. It translates to CSGTLDRPGNTEAFF.

The J gene is TRBJ2-1, the V gene TRBV24-1; the D gene is possibly TRBD2 (5 bases). The length of the CDR3 is 14 residues. V was cut by 5 bases and J by 2 bases, with 9 bases left in between. Germline V gene data show CDR1 as KGHDR and CDR2 as SFDVKD. The CDR3 DNA reads TGTGCCACCAGTGGTTACGGGGCCTACAATGAGCAGTTCTTC. Translation gives CATSGYGAYNEQFF.

The rearrangement joins TRBV12-3 or TRBV12-4 to TRBJ1-2; no clear D gene. Trimming left V 7 bases short and J 8 bases short, with 17 bases between. This CDR3 contains 13 residues. Here the CDR3 DNA reads TGTGCCAGCACCTCCCTCAGCGTCGGAGGCTACACCTTC. It codes for CASTSLSVGGYTF.

V usage is TRBV12-3 or TRBV12-4 and J usage is TRBJ1-1; TRBD1 aligns across 8 bases. This CDR3 has 14 amino acids. Unmatched junction bases numbered 4, after V lost 5 bases and J lost 2 bases. The CDR3 reads CASSIQGANTEAFF. The CDR3, as DNA: TGTGCCAGCAGTATCCAGGGGGCTAACACTGAAGCTTTCTTT.

This chain connects TRBV7-2 to TRBJ1-1, with TRBD1 as a possible D gene (5 bases). This CDR3 is 15 amino acids long. Trimming pared 6 bases from V and 0 bases from J, leaving 14 bases between. In germline, CDR1 is SGHTA, CDR2 FQGNSA. CDR3 protein: CASSPHGTVNTEAFF. The CDR3 DNA reads as TGTGCCAGCAGTCCTCACGGGACGGTGAACACTGAAGCTTTCTTT.

The chain carries TRBV24-1 and TRBJ2-2; TRBD1 is a possible D gene (6 bases). V lost 7 bases and J lost 1, with 9 bases in between. The CDR3 is 14 residues long. CDR1 is KGHDR, CDR2 SFDVKD, per germline. In DNA form, the CDR3 reads TGTGCCACCAGCGGGACATGGAACACCGGGGAGCTGTTTTTT. Translated, it gives CATSGTWNTGELFF.

CDR3 sequence (DNA): TGTGCCAGCAGTGAGCGTGGGCAGGGGGTCTACGAGCAGTACTTC. This encodes CASSERGQGVYEQYF. The chain employs TRBV2 and TRBJ2-7; TRBD1 matches at 7 bases. This CDR3 has 15 residues. V shed 3 bases, J shed 3 bases, and the junction held 8 bases outside the gene matches. Germline V gene lookup returns CDR1 SNHLY and CDR2 FYNNEI.

The chain is built from TRBV6-2 or TRBV6-3 and TRBJ1-2, with unresolved D. CDR3 length equals 13 residues. CDR1 and CDR2 from the germline V gene are MNHEY and SVGEGT. Between the trimmed V and J ends, which lost 6 bases and 3 bases, there was a span of 11 bases. The CDR3 spells CASRTGSYYGYTF. In DNA form, the CDR3 reads TGTGCCAGCAGGACCGGGTCCTACTATGGCTACACCTTC.

The chain carries TRBV5-6 and TRBJ2-5; possible D gene TRBD1, 5 bases. The CDR3 loop spans 13 amino acids. Germline V gene sequence: CDR1 SGHDT, CDR2 YYEEEE. Trimming stripped 1 base from V and 2 bases from J, with 6 bases between. CDR3 amino acids: CASSLQGQETQYF. As DNA, the CDR3 is TGTGCCAGCAGCTTGCAGGGTCAAGAGACCCAGTACTTC.